This paragraph reports one T cell receptor beta chain. No antigen is known for it. Trimming removed 1 base from V and 4 bases from J, with 10 bases in between. CDR3 length equals 14 residues. Germline-derived CDR1 and CDR2 are LNHNV and YYDKDF (reference sequence). Those with hyperthyroidism were 18 to 65 years old, newly diagnosed, and ill for under 2 months. The sample originates from a study of T cells in Graves' hyperthyroidism and ophthalmopathy. Overall study context: Peripheral blood specimens were obtained at initial diagnosis, prior to any treatment.

Study-wide findings and caveats: The model predicted ophthalmopathy a median roughly 6.5 months before onset.

RNA transcripts yielded amplified TCR beta CDR3 regions. A set of HTBI primers served as the primers for a first-round RT-PCR of the TCR CDR3. TCRdb re-analysed the multiplex PCR reads in MiXCR, keeping a single row per CDR3 protein. The sample shows about 400,000 distinct CDR3 sequences, just under 25% of them seen only once. The sample consisted of blood. V usage is TRBV15 and J usage is TRBJ2-5; no clear D gene. The receptor was derived from a man aged 45 to 65 with Graves' hyperthyroidism. CDR3 loop: CATSRVPIRETQYF. The CDR3, as DNA: TGTGCCACCAGCAGAGTCCCAATACGAGAGACCCAGTACTTC.